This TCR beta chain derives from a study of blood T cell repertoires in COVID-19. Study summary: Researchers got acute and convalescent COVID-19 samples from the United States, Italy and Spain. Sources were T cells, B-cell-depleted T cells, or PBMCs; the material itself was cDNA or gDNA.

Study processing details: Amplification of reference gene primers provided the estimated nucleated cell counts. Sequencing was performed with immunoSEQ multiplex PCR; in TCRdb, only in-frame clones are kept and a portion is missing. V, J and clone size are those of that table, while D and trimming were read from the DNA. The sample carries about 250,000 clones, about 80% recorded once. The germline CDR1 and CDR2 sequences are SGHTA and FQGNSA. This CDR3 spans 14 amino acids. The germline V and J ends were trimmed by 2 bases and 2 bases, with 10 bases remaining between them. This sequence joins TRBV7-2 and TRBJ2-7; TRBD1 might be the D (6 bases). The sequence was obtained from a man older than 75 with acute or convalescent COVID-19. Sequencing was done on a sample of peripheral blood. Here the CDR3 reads CASSLKGGPYEQYF. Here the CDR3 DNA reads TGTGCCAGCAGCTTAAAAGGGGGTCCCTACGAGCAGTACTTC.